A single sample is the source of the 8 T cell receptor beta chains below, sequenced in a study of T cell changes during pregnancy in multiple sclerosis. Repertoires were generated with immunoSEQ multiplex PCR, while TCRdb's copy carries only in-frame clones and drops some. The table records around 56,000 clones, about nine tenths of them present only once. The sample here was peripheral blood, taken in the first trimester of pregnancy. The receptors originated from a female donor in good health, enrolled as a control in a pregnancy study.

The chain is built from TRBV28 and TRBJ2-3; perhaps TRBD2 as D (5 bases). The CDR3 has 14 residues. Trimming removed 11 bases at V and 5 bases at J, with 20 bases between. Germline CDR1 is MDHEN and CDR2 is SYDVKM. The CDR3: CACFDGSRKDTQYF. CDR3 sequence (DNA): TGTGCCTGTTTTGATGGGAGTCGGAAAGATACGCAGTATTTT.

The rearrangement joins TRBV5-1 to TRBJ2-3, with D hard to call. V lost 4 bases and J 10 bases, leaving 13 bases between the germline ends. Germline values: CDR1 SGHRS, CDR2 YFSETQ. CDR3 size: 12 residues. CDR3 nucleotide sequence: TGCGCCAGCAGCCAAGACATTCAGGCGCAGTATTTT. Translation: CASSQDIQAQYF.

This clone was seen a few times. This chain connects TRBV6-1 to TRBJ1-1, with 8 bases identical to TRBD1. CDR1 is MNHNS and CDR2 is SASEGT in the germline V gene. The trim removed 3 bases at V and 10 bases at J, leaving 4 bases unmatched. CDR3 size: 12 residues. CDR3 sequence reads: CASSDRTGLAFF. Here the CDR3 DNA reads TGTGCCAGCAGTGATAGGACAGGGCTAGCTTTCTTT.

This clone was counted only a few times. The chain links TRBV28 to TRBJ2-7, with TRBD2 as a possible D gene (6 bases). V gave up 7 bases and J gave up 7 bases, with 14 bases separating them. The CDR3 has 12 residues. Germline CDR1 MDHEN, CDR2 SYDVKM. The CDR3 nucleotides read TGTGCCAGCACGACTAGTTCGTGGGAGCAGTACTTC. This sequence encodes CASTTSSWEQYF.

Remarks on this clone: This same CDR3 is encoded by further DNA sequences in the sample. V and J are TRBV5-4 and TRBJ2-5; perhaps TRBD2 as D (6 bases). CDR3 length equals 14 residues. The V end was cut by 4 bases, the J end by 2 bases, with 12 bases between. CDR1 and CDR2 (germline): SGHNT, YYREEE (reference sequence). The CDR3 region is CASSPGTLQETQYF. CDR3 nucleotides: TGTGCCAGCAGCCCGGGGACTCTACAAGAGACCCAGTACTTC.

This clone was counted once. The chain couples TRBV11-1 to TRBJ2-1, with a possible D match to TRBD2 (5 bases). Per germline, CDR1 SGHAT and CDR2 FQDESV (reference sequence). The CDR3 totals 15 residues. V lost 5 bases, J lost 10 bases, and 21 bases lay in between. The DNA of the CDR3 is TGTGCCAGCAGCCTAGATGGTGGTAGCGCGACGGAGCAGTTCTTC. As protein: CASSLDGGSATEQFF.

This rearrangement joins TRBV7-9 to TRBJ1-1; D perhaps matches TRBD1 (6 bases). The CDR3 has 16 amino acids. Trimming stripped 2 bases from V and 2 bases from J, with 15 bases between. Germline CDR1 reads SEHNR; CDR2 reads FQNEAQ (reference sequence). CDR3 sequence: CASSLLMWGGNTEAFF. The CDR3 DNA reads as TGTGCCAGCAGCTTACTAATGTGGGGGGGCAACACTGAAGCTTTCTTT.

CDR3 DNA sequence: TGTGCCAGCGCCGAGACCGGGACAGCGAACTATGGCTACACCTTC. Residues: CASAETGTANYGYTF. The J gene is TRBJ1-2, the V gene TRBV7-2, with 7 nucleotides matching TRBD1. The ends lost 8 bases at V and 2 bases at J; junction bases unmatched: 11. The length of the CDR3 is 15 residues. The V gene's germline CDR1 is SGHTA and CDR2 FQGNSA.